The subject of this entry is one TCR beta chain. This clonotype was observed at least ten times. The clone's antigen remains unknown. No qualities accompany the bases; no much larger clone lies one base away. TCR repertoires of sorted CD4+ and CD8+ blood T cells from severe aplastic anemia patients and healthy subjects were deep-sequenced in the study. Ficoll-Paque density gradient centrifugation was used to isolate peripheral blood mononuclear cells. Before DNA was extracted, CD4+ and CD8+ T cells were sorted using either FACS or magnetic beads. Genomic DNA was used as template for profiling of TCR beta VDJ combinations and CDR3 sequences. TCR repertoire sequencing was run on an Illumina HiSeq 2000. As for the original processing: TRBV/TRBJ rearrangement plots, CDR3 size and DJ length profiles, and Simpson's diversity index were used to assess repertoires. Whichever DNA sequence was most abundant in the deep sequencing data was defined as the immunodominant clone. CDR3 amino acid sequences were screened for sharing across subjects and were compared with published repertoires and the VDJdb database. TCRdb itself trimmed the public reads at Q25 with fastp, ran MiXCR and retained productive beta chains. CDR3 protein sequences are deduplicated, and each keeps its most common genes and DNA. TCRdb's processing, not the authors' own work, is the source of the V and J calls. The sample has about 130,000 distinct CDR3 sequences on record, 48% of them singletons. The biggest ten clones account for roughly 2.7% of the sample.

This sample stems from a study of CD8+CD57+ T cells in acquired aplastic anemia (dated by TCRdb to the late 2010s). Turning to the overall study: A mean of around 3.3 ug of DNA, ranging from roughly 0.18 to 30 ug, was extracted from sorted CD4+ and CD8+ cells. Healthy donor samples averaged roughly 9.9 million reads for CD4+ and under 12 million for CD8+ cells. Overall study results and their limits: CD8+ Simpson's diversity did not differ significantly between patients and healthy controls (P=0.060). Around 27 CD8+ CDR3 sequences were shared between patients and controls but appeared highly expressed in patients and within their immunodominant clones.

The trim is 5 bases for V and 5 bases for J, with a gap of 4 bases between the germline ends. Reading the germline V gene gives CDR1 SGDLS and CDR2 YYNGEE. From the cysteine up to the phenylalanine, the CDR3 has a length of 11 residues. CDR3 DNA only is kept here, 33 bases in frame from base 1. The source is a human donor in good health, serving as a control. In this chain, TRBV9 is recombined with TRBJ2-2, with no confidently assigned D gene. Input material: sorted CD4+, CD8+, or CD8+CD57+ T cells (not recorded which) from PBMCs. The CDR3 region: CASSQTGELFF. The DNA sequence is given as TGTGCCAGCAGTCAGACCGGGGAGCTGTTTTTT.